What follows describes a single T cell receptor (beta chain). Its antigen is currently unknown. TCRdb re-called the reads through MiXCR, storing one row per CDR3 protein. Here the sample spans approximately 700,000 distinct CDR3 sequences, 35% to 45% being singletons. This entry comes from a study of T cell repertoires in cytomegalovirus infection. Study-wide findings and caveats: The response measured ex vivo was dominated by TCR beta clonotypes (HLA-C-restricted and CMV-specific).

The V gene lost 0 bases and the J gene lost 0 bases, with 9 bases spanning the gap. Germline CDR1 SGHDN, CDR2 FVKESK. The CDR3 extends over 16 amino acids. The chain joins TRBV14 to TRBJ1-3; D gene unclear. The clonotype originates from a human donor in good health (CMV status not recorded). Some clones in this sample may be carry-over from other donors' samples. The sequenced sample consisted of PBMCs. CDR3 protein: CASSQDRVFSGNTIYF. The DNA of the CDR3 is TGTGCCAGCAGCCAAGATCGGGTCTTCTCTGGAAACACCATATATTTT.